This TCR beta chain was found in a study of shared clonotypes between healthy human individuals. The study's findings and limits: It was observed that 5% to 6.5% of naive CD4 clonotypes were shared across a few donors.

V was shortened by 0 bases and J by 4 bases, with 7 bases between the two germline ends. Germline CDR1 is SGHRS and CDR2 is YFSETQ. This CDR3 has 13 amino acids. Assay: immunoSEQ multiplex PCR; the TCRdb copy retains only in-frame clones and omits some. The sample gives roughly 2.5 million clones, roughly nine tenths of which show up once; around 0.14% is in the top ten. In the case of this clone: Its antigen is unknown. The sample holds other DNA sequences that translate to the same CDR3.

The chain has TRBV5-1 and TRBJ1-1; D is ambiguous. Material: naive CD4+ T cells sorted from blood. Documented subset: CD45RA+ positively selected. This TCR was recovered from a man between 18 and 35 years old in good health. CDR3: CASSLGARTEAFF. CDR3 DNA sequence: TGCGCCAGCAGCTTGGGGGCACGCACTGAAGCTTTCTTT.